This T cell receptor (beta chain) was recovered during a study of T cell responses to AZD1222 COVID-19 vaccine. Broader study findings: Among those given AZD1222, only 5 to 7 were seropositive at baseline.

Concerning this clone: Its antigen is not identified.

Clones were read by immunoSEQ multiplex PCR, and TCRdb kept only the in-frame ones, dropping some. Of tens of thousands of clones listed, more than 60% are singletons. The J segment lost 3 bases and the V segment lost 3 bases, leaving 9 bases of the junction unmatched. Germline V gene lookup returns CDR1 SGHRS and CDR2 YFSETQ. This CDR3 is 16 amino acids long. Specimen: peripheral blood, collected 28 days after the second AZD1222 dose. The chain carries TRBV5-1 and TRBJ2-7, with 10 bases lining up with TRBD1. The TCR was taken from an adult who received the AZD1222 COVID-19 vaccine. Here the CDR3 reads CASSSGTGARRYEQYF. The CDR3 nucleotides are TGCGCCAGCAGCTCGGGGACAGGGGCTAGGCGCTACGAGCAGTACTTC. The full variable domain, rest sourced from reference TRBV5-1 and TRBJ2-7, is KAGVTQTPRYLIKTRGQQVTLSCSPISGHRSVSWYQQTPGQGLQFLFEYFSETQRNKGNFPGRFSGRQFSNSRSEMNVSTLELGDSALYLCASSSGTGARRYEQYFGPGTRLTVT.